Shown below are 24 T cell receptor beta chains from a single sample sequenced in a study of regulatory T cells in long-lasting Graves disease. Library construction for TCR beta used iRepertoire HTBI primers and Arm-PCR of CDR3 regions. TCRdb reanalysed the multiplex PCR reads using MiXCR and keeps one entry per CDR3 protein. The sample yields about 460,000 distinct CDR3 sequences, 22% seen once. Time point noted: persistent/refractory GD, antithyroid drugs over 5 years with positive TRAb. TCR sequences were obtained from RNA taken from PBMCs. The specimen comprised peripheral blood mononuclear cells (PBMCs), sampled when the disease was refractory, from a patient treated with antithyroid drugs. These receptors were obtained from a female donor with Graves disease.

This clonotype occurred many times. The genes are TRBV6-1 and TRBJ2-7; D is possibly TRBD2 (5 bases). Germline CDR1 MNHNS, CDR2 SASEGT. Trimming left V 6 bases short and J 1 base short, with 19 bases between. The CDR3 runs to 16 residues. The CDR3 here is CASSPLTLRDSYEQYF. CDR3 DNA: TGTGCCAGCAGCCCACTCACCCTCCGGGATTCCTACGAGCAGTACTTC.

The chain recombines TRBV5-6 with TRBJ1-1; possible D gene TRBD1, 6 bases. CDR1 and CDR2 from the germline V gene are SGHDT and YYEEEE. The CDR3 spans 16 residues. Deletions cut 1 base from V and 5 bases from J, with 18 bases between. CDR3: CASSLMLPPGDTEAFF. For the CDR3, the DNA is TGTGCCAGCAGCTTGATGCTACCCCCAGGGGATACTGAAGCTTTCTTT.

The chain links TRBV4-3 to TRBJ1-6; D is unresolved. Between the trimmed V and J ends, which lost 1 base and 6 bases, there was a span of 13 bases. CDR3 length: 16 residues. The germline CDR1 and CDR2 sequences are LGHNA and YSLEER. CDR3 sequence reads: CASSQAQQGINSPLHF. CDR3 nucleotide sequence: TGCGCCAGCAGCCAAGCACAGCAAGGAATTAATTCACCCCTCCACTTT.

This clonotype was found many times. The chain employs TRBV2 and TRBJ2-7, with 9 bases aligning to TRBD1. Germline CDR1 reads SNHLY; CDR2 reads FYNNEI. This CDR3 region has 13 residues. V trimming: 4 bases; J trimming: 6 bases; junction bases outside the gene matches: 4. Here the CDR3 reads CASSGGQGLEQYF. The CDR3 DNA sequence: TGTGCCAGCAGTGGGGGACAGGGTCTCGAGCAGTACTTC.

The chain couples TRBV7-9 to TRBJ1-2, with D unclear. There are 13 residues in the CDR3. V lost 4 bases and J 8 bases, leaving 14 bases between the germline ends. CDR1 is SEHNR, CDR2 FQNEAQ, per germline (reference sequence). The CDR3 spells CASSSDNPWGYTF. The DNA of the CDR3 is TGTGCCAGCAGCTCTGACAACCCTTGGGGCTACACCTTC.

The CDR3 coding sequence is TGTGCCTGGAGCGGCGGGAAGGGGAACACCGGGGAGCTGTTTTTT. Translation: CAWSGGKGNTGELFF. This sequence joins TRBV30 and TRBJ2-2, with D perhaps TRBD2 (6 bases). The CDR3 consists of 15 residues. V was trimmed by 3 bases and J by 1 base, leaving 12 bases between them. The germline V gene encodes CDR1 GTSNPN and CDR2 SVGIG (reference sequence).

This clonotype was recorded at least ten times. J is TRBJ1-5 and V is TRBV6-1, with TRBD1 as a possible D gene (5 bases). The ends were cut back, 2 bases at V and 6 bases at J, with 11 bases in the middle. This CDR3 comprises 14 residues. CDR1 and CDR2 (germline): MNHNS, SASEGT. The CDR3 bases are TGTGCCAGCAGTGAAAAGTGGGACGGTCAGCCCCAGCATTTT. Its translation is CASSEKWDGQPQHF.

This clonotype has ten or more counts. The chain carries TRBV11-2 and TRBJ2-1; TRBD1 is a possible D gene (6 bases). CDR1 and CDR2 (germline): SGHAT, FQNNGV. The CDR3 sequence is 15 residues long. Trimming left V 3 bases short and J 0 bases short, with 9 bases between. The CDR3 bases are TGTGCCAGCAGCTTTGGACAGAGCTCCTACAATGAGCAGTTCTTC. Translation gives CASSFGQSSYNEQFF.

This chain connects TRBV29-1 to TRBJ2-3; 8 bases agree with TRBD1. Germline loops: CDR1 SQVTM, CDR2 ANQGSEA. This CDR3 has 14 residues. J was trimmed by 4 bases and V by 6 bases; bases with no gene match: 9. CDR3 sequence (DNA): TGCAGCGTGGTGGGGGACAGGTGGTCAGATACGCAGTATTTT. Its protein product is CSVVGDRWSDTQYF.

The sample holds many counts of this clonotype. This chain connects TRBV7-2 to TRBJ2-7, with D perhaps TRBD2 (7 bases). V was pared by 6 bases and J by 3 bases, with 18 bases between. CDR1 and CDR2 from the germline V gene are SGHTA and FQGNSA. This CDR3 comprises 15 residues. CDR3 loop: CASSIGGGRLYEQYF. The CDR3 DNA is TGTGCCAGCAGTATAGGGGGGGGGCGCCTCTACGAGCAGTACTTC. The full variable domain, completed using reference TRBV7-2 and TRBJ2-7, is GAGVSQSPSNKVTEKGKDVELRCDPISGHTALYWYRQSLGQGLEFLIYFQGNSAPDKSGLPSDRFSAERTGGSVSTLTIQRTQQEDSAVYLCASSIGGGRLYEQYFGPGTRLTVT.

This clonotype was counted many times. J is TRBJ1-4 and V is TRBV28; tentatively, D is TRBD1 (5 bases). Germline values: CDR1 MDHEN, CDR2 SYDVKM. V shed 6 bases and J shed 0 bases, with 20 bases lying between them. The CDR3 extends over 18 amino acids. CDR3 sequence reads: CASSQLAVGDATNEKLFF. Written as DNA, the CDR3 is TGTGCCAGCAGCCAGCTAGCCGTTGGGGACGCAACTAATGAAAAACTGTTTTTT. The whole variable domain, filled in from reference TRBV28 and TRBJ1-4, reads DVKVTQSSRYLVKRTGEKVFLECVQDMDHENMFWYRQDPGLGLRLIYFSYDVKMKEKGDIPEGYSVSREKKERFSLILESASTNQTSMYLCASSQLAVGDATNEKLFFGSGTQLSVL.

At least ten counts were recorded for this clonotype. The chain couples TRBV3-1 to TRBJ1-1; D not resolved. The CDR3 runs 13 residues. In germline, CDR1 is LGHDT, CDR2 YNNKEL (reference sequence). V was clipped by 0 bases and J by 6 bases, with 8 bases between them. As DNA, the CDR3 is TGTGCCAGCAGCCAAGAAGGAGGAGCTGAAGCTTTCTTT. As protein: CASSQEGGAEAFF.

There are a few counts of this clonotype. The V call is TRBV9, the J call TRBJ2-7; tentatively, D is TRBD1 or TRBD2 (6 bases each). The V end lost 0 bases, the J end lost 4 bases, and 14 bases lay between the germline ends. Germline values: CDR1 SGDLS, CDR2 YYNGEE. CDR3 length: 15 amino acids. The CDR3 protein is CASSVGGGIQYEQYF. Written as DNA, the CDR3 is TGTGCCAGCAGCGTAGGAGGGGGGATACAATACGAGCAGTACTTC.

This clonotype was seen a handful of times. The V gene is TRBV20-1, the J gene TRBJ1-5; D not resolved. V was pared by 4 bases and J by 7 bases, with 11 bases between. Germline CDR1 is DFQATT and CDR2 is SNEGSKA (reference sequence). There are 12 residues in the CDR3. CDR3 DNA sequence: TGCAGTGCTATGGTCAGCCAACAGCCCCAGCATTTT. Translated: CSAMVSQQPQHF.

This clonotype was recorded only once. This chain links TRBV6-9 with TRBJ1-5, with D tentatively TRBD1 (5 bases). Germline V gives CDR1 MNHGY, CDR2 SVAAGI. The length of the CDR3 is 19 residues. V lost 3 bases and J lost 2, with 23 bases in between. DNA for the CDR3: TGTGCCAGCAGTTACATAAGAGGGGCCCCCTATGAAGGCAATCAGCCCCAGCATTTT. Translated: CASSYIRGAPYEGNQPQHF.

This clonotype has ten or more counts. The rearrangement joins TRBV7-8 to TRBJ1-1; unclear D gene. The CDR3 loop spans 15 amino acids. V was shortened by 5 bases and J by 0 bases, with 13 bases between the two germline ends. CDR1 SGHVS and CDR2 FQNEAQ come from the germline V gene. The CDR3 region has the DNA TGTGCCAGCAGCCCTGGTAGAATCATGAACACTGAAGCTTTCTTT. This encodes CASSPGRIMNTEAFF.

J is TRBJ1-2 and V is TRBV28, with 9 bases matching TRBD1. The CDR3 runs 14 residues. V lost 1 base and J lost 7; bases outside the gene matches: 4. CDR1 and CDR2 (germline): MDHEN, SYDVKM. The CDR3 DNA reads as TGTGCCAGCAGTTTATTGGGACAGGGAGCTGGCTACACCTTC. Translating it yields CASSLLGQGAGYTF.

This clonotype came up a few times. The V and J genes are TRBV19 and TRBJ1-5; unclear D gene. The CDR3 has 15 amino acids. Germline values: CDR1 LNHDA, CDR2 SQIVND (reference sequence). V was pared by 4 bases and J by 5 bases, with 15 bases between. As DNA, the CDR3 is TGTGCCAGTAGTAAATCCCTCGGGAGAGATCAGCCCCAGCATTTT. Translation: CASSKSLGRDQPQHF. The complete variable domain, with remaining parts taken from reference TRBV19 and TRBJ1-5, reads DGGITQSPKYLFRKEGQNVTLSCEQNLNHDAMYWYRQDPGQGLRLIYYSQIVNDFQKGDIAEGYSVSREKKESFPLTVTSAQKNPTAFYLCASSKSLGRDQPQHFGDGTRLSIL.

This chain joins TRBV3-1 and TRBJ1-1; unclear D gene. Germline V lookup: CDR1 LGHDT, CDR2 YNNKEL (reference sequence). Trimming removed 4 bases from V and 3 bases from J, with 18 bases in between. The CDR3 totals 16 residues. The CDR3 here is CASSRFSRDKYTEAFF. The CDR3, as DNA: TGTGCCAGCAGCCGCTTCTCCCGCGACAAATACACTGAAGCTTTCTTT. The entire variable domain, with the rest obtained from reference TRBV3-1 and TRBJ1-1, is as follows: DTAVSQTPKYLVTQMGNDKSIKCEQNLGHDTMYWYKQDSKKFLKIMFSYNNKELIINETVPNRFSPKSPDKAHLNLHINSLELGDSAVYFCASSRFSRDKYTEAFFGQGTRLTVV.

This clonotype has ten or more counts. The chain joins TRBV28 to TRBJ1-5; 7 bases fit TRBD1. The CDR3 runs 14 residues. Germline assignment: CDR1 MDHEN and CDR2 SYDVKM. The J segment lost 4 bases and the V segment lost 5 bases, leaving 5 bases of the junction unmatched. The CDR3 protein is CASSTGTANQPQHF. As DNA, the CDR3 is TGTGCCAGCAGTACCGGGACAGCGAATCAGCCCCAGCATTTT.

V is TRBV19 and J is TRBJ1-3, with TRBD1 matching 7 bases. The CDR3 runs 15 residues. Germline CDR1 and CDR2: LNHDA and SQIVND (reference sequence). Trimming removed 6 bases from V and 0 bases from J; junction bases left unmatched: 5. CDR3 amino acids: CASRPTGASGNTIYF. The CDR3 DNA reads TGTGCCAGTAGACCTACAGGGGCCTCTGGAAACACCATATATTTT. Combining the CDR3 with reference TRBV19 and TRBJ1-3 gives the whole variable domain DGGITQSPKYLFRKEGQNVTLSCEQNLNHDAMYWYRQDPGQGLRLIYYSQIVNDFQKGDIAEGYSVSREKKESFPLTVTSAQKNPTAFYLCASRPTGASGNTIYFGEGSWLTVV.

The chain carries TRBV5-1 and TRBJ1-2; 8 bases are a match to TRBD1. The CDR3 has 16 residues. V lost 0 bases to trimming and J lost 5 bases; unmatched junction nucleotides: 9. Germline loops: CDR1 SGHRS, CDR2 YFSETQ. The CDR3 loop is CASSLEVRGLGYGYTF. In DNA form, the CDR3 reads TGCGCCAGCAGCTTGGAGGTCAGGGGGCTGGGATATGGCTACACCTTC. The full variable domain, in which reference TRBV5-1 and TRBJ1-2 provide the parts outside the CDR3, is KAGVTQTPRYLIKTRGQQVTLSCSPISGHRSVSWYQQTPGQGLQFLFEYFSETQRNKGNFPGRFSGRQFSNSRSEMNVSTLELGDSALYLCASSLEVRGLGYGYTFGSGTRLTVV.

The CDR3 is CASSERKGLASQSYEQYF. In DNA, the CDR3 is TGTGCCAGCAGTGAAAGGAAAGGACTAGCGTCACAATCCTACGAGCAGTACTTC. V and J are TRBV6-1 and TRBJ2-7, with 9 bases matching TRBD2. The CDR3 runs 18 residues. V was clipped by 2 bases and J by 1 base; unmatched bases: 12. In germline, CDR1 is MNHNS, CDR2 SASEGT.

This chain connects TRBV28 to TRBJ1-1, with unresolved D. The CDR3 contains 13 residues. Germline CDR1 MDHEN, CDR2 SYDVKM. Trimming stripped 4 bases from V and 1 base from J, with 7 bases between. The CDR3 reads CASSSIENTEAFF. The CDR3 DNA reads as TGTGCCAGCAGTTCAATAGAGAACACTGAAGCTTTCTTT.